These T cell receptor beta chains were read from a single sample in a study of blood T cell repertoires in COVID-19. Assay: immunoSEQ multiplex PCR; the TCRdb copy retains only in-frame clones and omits some. Of under 200,000 clones in the sample, around nine tenths were seen once. The specimen was peripheral blood. These TCRs come from a young man with active or convalescent COVID-19. CDR3s leave out the opening cysteine and the closing phenylalanine or tryptophan. The size entry is marked missing in some rows and otherwise reads once, few, many or a size class.

size: -
J: TRBJ2-4
V: TRBV2
CDR3: ASSDPGQGPFWVAKNIQY

size: -
J: TRBJ2-1
V: TRBV27
CDR3: ASCRLRTGGEQF

size: -
J: TRBJ2-7
V: TRBV4-1
CDR3: ASSQALTGPYEQY

size: few
J: TRBJ1-6
V: TRBV27
CDR3: ASSLRDRNSPLH

size: -
J: TRBJ1-5
V: TRBV14
CDR3: ASSLNRDQPQH

size: -
J: TRBJ2-3
V: TRBV7-3
CDR3: ASSTPGHSTDTQY

size: -
J: TRBJ1-1
V: TRBV5-4
CDR3: ASPTGSTEAF

size: -
J: TRBJ2-2
V: TRBV11-3
CDR3: ASSFQGRKTGELF

size: -
J: TRBJ2-3
V: TRBV19
CDR3: ASSSGLAGRTDTQY

size: -
J: TRBJ1-1
V: TRBV20-1
CDR3: SASSPQAGNTEAF

size: -
J: TRBJ1-1
V: TRBV11-2
CDR3: ASSPRYGVEAF

size: -
J: TRBJ1-4
V: TRBV25-1
CDR3: ASRKVGSSGEKLF

size: many
J: TRBJ2-5
V: TRBV6-5
CDR3: ASSEGFGETQY

size: -
J: TRBJ2-3
V: TRBV5-4
CDR3: ASSLPGTTADTQY

size: -
J: TRBJ1-6
V: TRBV27
CDR3: ASSLIGGVVSNSPLH

size: -
J: TRBJ1-3
V: TRBV6-5
CDR3: ASSYSSGFSGNTIY

size: -
J: TRBJ1-5
V: TRBV6-6
CDR3: ASSPPEKSNQPQH

size: -
J: TRBJ2-6
V: TRBV4-2
CDR3: ASSLPEEEGDNGANVLT

size: few
J: TRBJ1-1
V: TRBV18
CDR3: ASSAQANTEAF

size: -
J: TRBJ1-5
V: TRBV18
CDR3: ASSPPGAGILLPQH

size: -
J: TRBJ1-2
V: TRBV18
CDR3: ASSPRGGQGDGYT

size: -
J: TRBJ1-1
V: TRBV29-1
CDR3: SVLLNTEAF

size: -
J: TRBJ1-3
V: TRBV10-1
CDR3: ASSSSSGNTIY

size: few
J: TRBJ1-6
V: TRBV14
CDR3: ASSTILQGPLH

size: -
J: TRBJ1-4
V: TRBV24-1
CDR3: ATSDTNAGGIGEKLF

size: -
J: TRBJ1-1
V: TRBV6-5
CDR3: ASMYVGMRSEAF

size: -
J: TRBJ2-2
V: TRBV30
CDR3: AWNGQGGIPTGELF

size: -
J: TRBJ2-7
V: TRBV4-1
CDR3: ASSRQGLAGYEQY

size: -
J: TRBJ2-1
V: TRBV18
CDR3: ASSTASDPTYNEQF

size: -
J: TRBJ2-7
V: TRBV24-1
CDR3: ATSETDRAHEQY

size: -
J: TRBJ1-3
V: TRBV5-6
CDR3: ASSRRQATSGNTIY

size: -
J: TRBJ2-1
V: TRBV27
CDR3: ASSRESPSYNEQF

size: -
J: TRBJ2-7
V: TRBV10-3
CDR3: AISDIYEQY

size: -
J: TRBJ1-6
V: TRBV12-2
CDR3: ASRCLDI

size: -
J: TRBJ1-1
V: TRBV27
CDR3: ASSFGWGRYTEAF

size: -
J: TRBJ1-3
V: TRBV18
CDR3: ASSSGQALRNTIY

size: once
J: TRBJ2-3
V: TRBV19
CDR3: ASSRVVLGDTQY

size: -
J: TRBJ2-7
V: TRBV19
CDR3: ASSIGLAGVYEQY

size: few
J: TRBJ1-5
V: TRBV10-3
CDR3: AISRTGGDQPQH

size: -
J: TRBJ1-2
V: TRBV4-1
CDR3: ASSQVEGNYGYT

size: -
J: TRBJ2-2
V: TRBV11-3
CDR3: ASSLYGGDHTGELF

size: -
J: TRBJ2-1
V: TRBV3-1/TRBV3-2
CDR3: ASSQDIVRDRDNEQF

size: -
J: TRBJ2-3
V: TRBV6-5
CDR3: ASPSLGRGTDTQY

size: once
J: TRBJ1-2
V: TRBV24-1
CDR3: ATSDRGIEGYT

size: few
J: TRBJ1-6
V: TRBV14
CDR3: ASSQALGAGSPLH

size: -
J: TRBJ1-5
V: TRBV23-1
CDR3: ASSQMAGGVGLCNQPQH

size: -
J: TRBJ2-2
V: TRBV18
CDR3: ASSPFSGELF

size: -
J: TRBJ1-1
V: TRBV19
CDR3: ASSKNTEAF

size: -
J: TRBJ1-1
V: TRBV10-3
CDR3: AISVLDRGLGNTEAF